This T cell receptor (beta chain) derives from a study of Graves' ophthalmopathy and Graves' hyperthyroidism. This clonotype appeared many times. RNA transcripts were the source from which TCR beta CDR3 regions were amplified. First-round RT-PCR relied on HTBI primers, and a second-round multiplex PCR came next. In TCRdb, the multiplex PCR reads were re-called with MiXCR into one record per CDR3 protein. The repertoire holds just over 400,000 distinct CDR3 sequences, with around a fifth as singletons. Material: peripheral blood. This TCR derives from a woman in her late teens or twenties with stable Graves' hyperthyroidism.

CDR3 residues: CASSYFWIITFF. CDR3 DNA sequence: TGTGCCAGCAGTTACTTCTGGATCATAACTTTCTTT. V gene TRBV6-5 combines with J gene TRBJ1-1; D is uncertain. Trimming removed 1 base from V and 12 bases from J, with 12 bases in between. The CDR3 runs 12 residues. Germline V gene lookup returns CDR1 MNHEY and CDR2 SVGAGI.